These T cell receptor beta chains were read from a single sample in a study of T cell responses to AZD1222 COVID-19 vaccine. Using immunoSEQ multiplex PCR, the repertoire was profiled, and TCRdb retains in-frame clones only, with some absent. Counted here are over 150,000 clones, over 80% occurring once; the ten biggest clones make up under 1.1%. The starting material was peripheral blood, obtained 28 days after the second dose of the MenACWY control vaccine. Receptors were obtained from an adult who received the MenACWY meningococcal vaccine as a control. Each CDR3 is given with its conserved first and last residue. The order of the fields is V gene, J gene, D gene, clone size, CDR3 DNA, CDR3 protein. D genes are given only for firm matches. Part of the rows lack a size; the others show once, few, many or a class for expanded clones.

V: TRBV7-8; J: TRBJ2-3; D: .; size: .; DNA: TGTGCCAGCAGCTTGTATGGGGGGCCCGTCTCAGATACGCAGTATTTT; CDR3: CASSLYGGPVSDTQYF
V: TRBV23-1; J: TRBJ1-4; D: .; size: .; DNA: TGCGCCAGCAGTCAATCTGAGGGGGTAGAAGAAAAACTGTTTTTT; CDR3: CASSQSEGVEEKLFF
V: TRBV21-1; J: TRBJ1-5; D: .; size: .; DNA: TGTGCCAGCAGCAAAGTCCCGGGTGGACCAAATCAGCCCCAGCATTTT; CDR3: CASSKVPGGPNQPQHF
V: TRBV29-1; J: TRBJ2-1; D: TRBD2; size: once; DNA: TGCAGCGTTGAAGTCGGGCTAGCGGGGGCTCGGGAGCAGTTCTTC; CDR3: CSVEVGLAGAREQFF
V: TRBV28; J: TRBJ1-2; D: .; size: .; DNA: TGTGCCAGCAGCAGCAACGGACTATGGGGCTACACCTTC; CDR3: CASSSNGLWGYTF
V: TRBV7-2; J: TRBJ2-5; D: .; size: .; DNA: TGTGCCAGCAGCTTTTTTGTGGCAGGCGGGGAGACCCAGTACTTC; CDR3: CASSFFVAGGETQYF
V: TRBV9; J: TRBJ2-1; D: TRBD2; size: .; DNA: TGTGCCAGCAGCGTTAGATCTAGCGGGGGGTCCTACAATGAGCAGTTCTTC; CDR3: CASSVRSSGGSYNEQFF
V: TRBV5-1; J: TRBJ2-1; D: .; size: .; DNA: TGCGCCAGCAGCCCTGACAATGCCGTAAATGAGCAGTTCTTC; CDR3: CASSPDNAVNEQFF
V: TRBV5-4; J: TRBJ1-1; D: TRBD1; size: .; DNA: TGTGCCAGCAGCTTTCCGGGACAGGGGGATGAAGCTTTCTTT; CDR3: CASSFPGQGDEAFF
V: TRBV11-2; J: TRBJ1-2; D: .; size: once; DNA: TGTGCCAGCAGCTTACTGCCTTACTTC; CDR3: CASSLLPYF
V: TRBV10-1; J: TRBJ2-2; D: TRBD1; size: .; DNA: TGCGCCAGTAGCCGGGACAGAAACACCGGGGAGCTGTTTTTT; CDR3: CASSRDRNTGELFF
V: TRBV6-5; J: TRBJ2-1; D: .; size: .; DNA: TGTGCCAGCAGCCAAAGTGGGGGTTACAATGAGCAGTTCTTC; CDR3: CASSQSGGYNEQFF
V: TRBV6-5; J: TRBJ2-7; D: .; size: once; DNA: TGTGCCAGCAGTCCGACTGTCGGCGAGCAGTACTTC; CDR3: CASSPTVGEQYF
V: TRBV7-2; J: TRBJ1-1; D: .; size: .; DNA: TGTGCCAGCAGCTTATACACTGAAGCTTTCTTT; CDR3: CASSLYTEAFF
V: TRBV6-4; J: TRBJ2-3; D: TRBD2; size: .; DNA: TGTGCCAGCAGTGACTTAGCGGGGGCGACCACAGATACGCAGTATTTT; CDR3: CASSDLAGATTDTQYF
V: TRBV6-6; J: TRBJ1-2; D: .; size: .; DNA: TGTGCCAGCAGATTTTGGGGGCTAAACTATGGCTACACCTTC; CDR3: CASRFWGLNYGYTF
V: TRBV3-1/TRBV3-2; J: TRBJ2-1; D: .; size: .; DNA: TGTGCCAGCAGCCTCCGAGGGGAGCAGTTCTTC; CDR3: CASSLRGEQFF
V: TRBV3-1/TRBV3-2; J: TRBJ1-5; D: TRBD1; size: .; DNA: TGTGCCAGCAGCCAAACCACAGGGGGGGGGAGCAATCAGCCCCAGCATTTT; CDR3: CASSQTTGGGSNQPQHF
V: TRBV28; J: TRBJ1-2; D: .; size: .; DNA: TGTGCCAGCCTAGGGAAGGGGGGAGAGCCTAACTATGGCTACACCTTC; CDR3: CASLGKGGEPNYGYTF
V: TRBV29-1; J: TRBJ2-7; D: .; size: .; DNA: TGCAGCGTTGAGTGGCGAGGGGGCGAGCAGTACTTC; CDR3: CSVEWRGGEQYF
V: TRBV5-6; J: TRBJ1-3; D: TRBD1; size: .; DNA: TGTGCCAGCAGCCGACAGGGTTCTGGAAACACCATATATTTT; CDR3: CASSRQGSGNTIYF
V: TRBV29-1; J: TRBJ2-1; D: TRBD1; size: .; DNA: TGCAGCGTGAGACGGACAGGTTTGGGTAATGAGCAGTTCTTC; CDR3: CSVRRTGLGNEQFF
V: TRBV3-1/TRBV3-2; J: TRBJ1-2; D: .; size: once; DNA: TGTGCCAGCAGCTCGGACAGCTATGGCTACACCTTC; CDR3: CASSSDSYGYTF
V: TRBV28; J: TRBJ1-3; D: .; size: once; DNA: TGTGCCAGCAACACGCCAGCCCGAAACACCATATATTTT; CDR3: CASNTPARNTIYF
V: TRBV12-3/TRBV12-4; J: TRBJ1-4; D: .; size: .; DNA: TGTGCCAGCAGTTTGAATGATAATGAAAAACTGTTTTTT; CDR3: CASSLNDNEKLFF
V: TRBV9; J: TRBJ1-4; D: .; size: .; DNA: TGTGCCAGCAGCGTGTCGGAGGCCCCCGCAACTAATGAAAAACTGTTTTTT; CDR3: CASSVSEAPATNEKLFF
V: TRBV30; J: TRBJ1-5; D: .; size: .; DNA: TGTGCCTGGGGTAGAAATCAGCCCCAGCATTTT; CDR3: CAWGRNQPQHF
V: TRBV18; J: TRBJ1-1; D: .; size: .; DNA: TGTGCCAGCTCACCACAGGGGGTGGGGGCTTTCTTT; CDR3: CASSPQGVGAFF
V: TRBV5-1; J: TRBJ1-4; D: .; size: .; DNA: TGCGCCAGCAGCTTAGGAAATAATGAAAAACTGTTTTTT; CDR3: CASSLGNNEKLFF
V: TRBV7-2; J: TRBJ2-5; D: TRBD2; size: .; DNA: TGTGCCAGCAGCTTAGCGGTAGGGGAGGGCCAAGAGACCCAGTACTTC; CDR3: CASSLAVGEGQETQYF
V: TRBV9; J: TRBJ2-1; D: .; size: .; DNA: TGTGCCAGCAGCGTAAGTCCGGGGTATGCCTACAATGAGCAGTTCTTC; CDR3: CASSVSPGYAYNEQFF
V: TRBV7-2; J: TRBJ1-2; D: .; size: once; DNA: TGTGCCAGCAGCTTAAGTAGGGACCTCTATGGCTACACCTTC; CDR3: CASSLSRDLYGYTF
V: TRBV27; J: TRBJ1-1; D: .; size: .; DNA: TGTGCCAGCAGCCCATGGGGGGGCACTGAAGCTTTCTTT; CDR3: CASSPWGGTEAFF
V: TRBV2; J: TRBJ1-1; D: TRBD1; size: .; DNA: TGTGCCAGCAGGGGACAGATTAACACTGAAGCTTTCTTT; CDR3: CASRGQINTEAFF
V: TRBV5-1; J: TRBJ1-2; D: .; size: .; DNA: TGCGCCAGCAGCTTGGAGGGAAGCGGTGGCTACACCTTC; CDR3: CASSLEGSGGYTF
V: TRBV6-5; J: TRBJ2-7; D: TRBD2; size: .; DNA: TGTGCCAGCAGGGTAGCGGGGTCCTACGAGCAGTACTTC; CDR3: CASRVAGSYEQYF
V: TRBV2; J: TRBJ2-7; D: .; size: .; DNA: TGTGCCAGCATGTTCACGACATTTACCTACGAGCAGTACTTC; CDR3: CASMFTTFTYEQYF
V: TRBV18; J: TRBJ1-1; D: .; size: .; DNA: TGTGCCAGCTCAGACGGACGGGCGGGGAACACTGAAGCTTTCTTT; CDR3: CASSDGRAGNTEAFF
V: TRBV7-8; J: TRBJ1-2; D: TRBD1; size: .; DNA: TGTGCCAGCACTGAAGATTCTGGGACAGACTATGGCTACACCTTC; CDR3: CASTEDSGTDYGYTF
V: TRBV3-1/TRBV3-2; J: TRBJ1-2; D: .; size: .; DNA: TGTGCCAGCAGCCGCTCCGCGGGGGCGGGCTATGGCTACACCTTC; CDR3: CASSRSAGAGYGYTF
V: TRBV28; J: TRBJ1-5; D: .; size: .; DNA: TGTGCCAGCAGTTTATTTGGCAGTCAGCCCCAGCATTTT; CDR3: CASSLFGSQPQHF
V: TRBV2; J: TRBJ1-3; D: TRBD1; size: .; DNA: TGTGCCAGCAGTGTACAGGGGGCGGCCAACACCATATATTTT; CDR3: CASSVQGAANTIYF
V: TRBV19; J: TRBJ1-2; D: TRBD1; size: .; DNA: TGTGCCAGTACTCAGACAGGGGGTGGCTACACCTTC; CDR3: CASTQTGGGYTF
V: TRBV18; J: TRBJ1-2; D: .; size: .; DNA: TGTGCCAGCTCACCATCAGGGGAGAACGGCTACACCTTC; CDR3: CASSPSGENGYTF
V: TRBV5-1; J: TRBJ2-1; D: TRBD2; size: .; DNA: TGCGCCAGCAGCCTAGCGGGGCCCTCCTACAATGAGCAGTTCTTC; CDR3: CASSLAGPSYNEQFF
V: TRBV3-1/TRBV3-2; J: TRBJ2-3; D: .; size: .; DNA: TGTGCCAGCAGCCAACAGGTCCCAGATACGCAGTATTTT; CDR3: CASSQQVPDTQYF
V: TRBV5-4; J: TRBJ2-7; D: TRBD1; size: .; DNA: TGTGCCAGCAGCTTCGTCTCTCGCAGGGGGCTTTCCTACGAGCAGTACTTC; CDR3: CASSFVSRRGLSYEQYF